The rows below give T cell receptor beta chains drawn from one sample of a study of cytomegalovirus exposure and HLA in healthy donors. TCRdb's copy holds only in-frame clones and misses some; the assay was immunoSEQ multiplex PCR. This table holds approximately 170,000 clones, around four fifths found once. Sequencing was carried out using PBMCs. The origin of the receptors is a man between 18 and 35 years old in good health and CMV-seropositive. Both conserved end residues are part of each CDR3. Only some rows state a clone size, as once, few, many or a class for expanded clones.

j_gene | abundance | v_gene | CDR3aa
TRBJ2-6 | NA | TRBV19 | CASSLRQNSGANVLTF
TRBJ2-6 | NA | TRBV7-3 | CASSTGDGANVLTF
TRBJ2-5 | NA | TRBV28 | CASNILAEETQYF
TRBJ2-7 | NA | TRBV28 | CASSTTSGSPHEQYF
TRBJ2-7 | NA | TRBV6-5 | CASSPLPVTYEQYF
TRBJ1-2 | NA | TRBV7-2 | CASSLVFRGENGYTF
TRBJ2-2 | NA | TRBV5-1 | CASSSTIGAGTGELFF
TRBJ2-1 | NA | TRBV15 | CATAAGGPNNEQFF
TRBJ2-1 | NA | TRBV20-1 | CSATPGGEQFF
TRBJ2-3 | NA | TRBV7-9 | CASRTSGEADTQYF
TRBJ2-4 | NA | TRBV19 | CASSTRQGRNIQYF
TRBJ2-7 | NA | TRBV27 | CASNRLSPGQGLYEQYF
NA | NA | TRBV19 | CASSMGTSTYEQYF
TRBJ2-5 | NA | TRBV7-9 | CASSSAGRAGGAETQYF
TRBJ2-1 | NA | TRBV5-1 | CASSLSRTSGNEQFF
TRBJ2-7 | NA | TRBV28 | CASSSQTGAGRVYEQYF
TRBJ1-4 | NA | TRBV4-2 | CASSQEGRPATNEKLFF
TRBJ2-7 | NA | TRBV19 | CASTTMSGNEQYF
TRBJ1-2 | NA | TRBV5-4 | CASSTDRVQYGYTF
TRBJ2-7 | NA | TRBV5-4 | CASSFTVGGPREQYF
TRBJ1-3 | once | TRBV2 | CASRSTGTGYSGSTIYF
TRBJ1-2 | NA | TRBV29-1 | CSVLGGTGYTF
TRBJ2-1 | once | TRBV4-1 | CASSQGLSYNEQFF
TRBJ1-2 | NA | TRBV13 | CASRTGTGMNYGYTF
TRBJ2-7 | NA | TRBV6-5 | CASSYSTGSLYYEQYF
TRBJ1-3 | NA | TRBV15 | CATSSDRSVANTIYF
TRBJ1-3 | NA | TRBV5-5 | CASRNLGPSSGNTIYF
TRBJ1-2 | few | TRBV13 | CASSLGPQGEGGYTF
TRBJ1-4 | NA | TRBV7-9 | CASSPTPGQGDEKLFF
TRBJ1-1 | few | TRBV2 | CASKDAIANTEAFF
TRBJ2-7 | NA | TRBV7-8 | CASSLAGDYEQYF
TRBJ2-7 | NA | TRBV5-1 | CASSLAVRSGEQYF
TRBJ2-4 | few | TRBV7-9 | CASSSGTPLAKNIQYF
TRBJ2-7 | NA | TRBV6-1 | CASSEAWGPNNYEQYF
TRBJ2-3 | NA | TRBV10-1 | CASSESISSSGSTDTQYF
TRBJ2-1 | NA | TRBV29-1 | CSVEVWASAYNEQFF
TRBJ1-2 | NA | TRBV9 | CASSVAGGYSNYGYTF
TRBJ2-2 | NA | TRBV7-9 | CASSPGSGGELFF
TRBJ2-3 | NA | TRBV30 | CARSRGRGGGLAQYF